The source of this TCR beta chain is a study of T cell clonality in common variable immunodeficiency. Most patients and controls had Caucasian heritage. The CDR3 runs 14 residues. Germline V gene lookup returns CDR1 DFQATT and CDR2 SNEGSKA (reference sequence). With 6 bases clipped from V and 2 bases from J, the junction kept 4 bases outside the gene matches. This clone was picked up many times. Coverage ceases 3 residues before the CDR3 finishes, and the germline J gene fills in the end. Libraries were prepared by immunoSEQ multiplex PCR; TCRdb keeps only in-frame clonotypes and omits some of them. The profile covers approximately 81,000 clones, none occurring a single time.

The rearrangement uses TRBV20-1 and TRBJ2-2; 9 bases map to TRBD1. The sample was peripheral blood mononuclear cells. The TCR originated in a person between 18 and 75 years old in good health. CDR3 protein: CSAMTGGNTGELFF. Partial CDR3 DNA: TGCAGTGCCATGACAGGGGGTAACACCGGGGAG.